The TCR beta chain described here comes from a study of T cell responses to AZD1222 COVID-19 vaccine. Regarding the study as a whole: Increased Spike-specific TCR breadth and depth were observed after two AZD1222 doses. Seropositive at baseline were only a handful of AZD1222 recipients.

The CDR3 spans 15 residues. V lost 1 base, J lost 5 bases, and 7 bases stayed unmatched. Germline lookup yields CDR1 SGHKS and CDR2 YYEKEE (reference sequence). The protocol was immunoSEQ multiplex PCR, while the TCRdb copy is restricted to in-frame clones and leaves out a portion. Among 140,000 or so clones, nearly 90% were seen once, and the ten largest hold approximately 5.1%. To note about this clone: Its antigen is unknown.

The chain combines TRBV5-5 with TRBJ2-7, with 9 bases that match TRBD1. The origin of this receptor is an adult who received the MenACWY meningococcal vaccine as a control. The source material was peripheral blood, sampled 28 days after the second dose of the MenACWY control vaccine. The CDR3 DNA sequence: TGTGCCAGCAGCTTGCCTCAGACAGGGGGGGACGAGCAGTACTTC. This sequence encodes CASSLPQTGGDEQYF.